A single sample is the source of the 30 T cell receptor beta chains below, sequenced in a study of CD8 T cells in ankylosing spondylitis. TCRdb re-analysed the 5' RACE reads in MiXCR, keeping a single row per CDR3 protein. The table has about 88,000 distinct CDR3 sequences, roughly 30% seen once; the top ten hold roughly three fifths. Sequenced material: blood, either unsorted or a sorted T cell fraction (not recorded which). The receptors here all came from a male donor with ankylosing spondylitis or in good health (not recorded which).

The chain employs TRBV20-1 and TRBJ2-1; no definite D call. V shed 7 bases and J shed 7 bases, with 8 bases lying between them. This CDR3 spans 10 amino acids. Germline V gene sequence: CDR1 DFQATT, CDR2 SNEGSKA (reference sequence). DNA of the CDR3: TGCAGTGTCACTCATAATGAGCAGTTCTTC. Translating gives CSVTHNEQFF.

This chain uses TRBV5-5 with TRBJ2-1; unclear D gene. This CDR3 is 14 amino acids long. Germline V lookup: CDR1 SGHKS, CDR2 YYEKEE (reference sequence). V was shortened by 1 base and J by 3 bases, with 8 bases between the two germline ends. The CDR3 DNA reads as TGTGCCAGCAGCTTGCAACCAAACTACAATGAGCAGTTCTTC. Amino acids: CASSLQPNYNEQFF.

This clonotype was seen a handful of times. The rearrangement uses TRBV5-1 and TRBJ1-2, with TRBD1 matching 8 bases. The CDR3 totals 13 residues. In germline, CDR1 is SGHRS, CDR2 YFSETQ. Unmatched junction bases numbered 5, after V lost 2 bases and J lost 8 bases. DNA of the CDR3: TGCGCCAGCAGCTTATCGACAGGGGTAGGCTACACCTTC. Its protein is CASSLSTGVGYTF.

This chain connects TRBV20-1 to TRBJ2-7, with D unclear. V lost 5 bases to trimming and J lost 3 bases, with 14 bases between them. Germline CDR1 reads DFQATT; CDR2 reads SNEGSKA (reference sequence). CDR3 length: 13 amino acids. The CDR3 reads CSALPAEIYEQYF. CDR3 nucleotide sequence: TGCAGTGCTCTCCCAGCTGAAATCTACGAGCAGTACTTC.

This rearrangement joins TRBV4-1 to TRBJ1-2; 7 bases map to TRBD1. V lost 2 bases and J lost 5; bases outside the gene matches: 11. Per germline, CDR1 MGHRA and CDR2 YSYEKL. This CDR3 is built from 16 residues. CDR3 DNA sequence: TGCGCCAGCAGCCAATATGCCCCCGGGACAGAATATGGCTACACCTTC. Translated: CASSQYAPGTEYGYTF.

The CDR3, as DNA: TGTGCCAGCACCCTGAACCAGCGAGGTGAAGCTTTCTTT. Protein: CASTLNQRGEAFF. The chain recombines TRBV12-3 or TRBV12-4 with TRBJ1-1; D gene unclear. With 7 bases removed from V and 7 bases from J, the gap between germline ends came to 16 bases. The CDR3 extends over 13 amino acids.

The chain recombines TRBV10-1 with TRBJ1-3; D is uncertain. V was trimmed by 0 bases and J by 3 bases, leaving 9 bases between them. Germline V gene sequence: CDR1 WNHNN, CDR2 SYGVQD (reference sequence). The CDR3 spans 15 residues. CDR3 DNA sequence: TGCGCCAGCAGTGAGTCGAGTGATTATGGAAACACCATATATTTT. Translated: CASSESSDYGNTIYF.

The CDR3 coding sequence is TGTGCCAGCGAAAGGGACAGGGGGTTCTACGAGCAGTACTTC. Its protein is CASERDRGFYEQYF. The genes are TRBV2 and TRBJ2-7; 11 bases agree with TRBD1. The ends lost 8 bases at V and 3 bases at J; junction bases unmatched: 6. The CDR3 has 14 amino acids. Looked up from germline, CDR1 is SNHLY and CDR2 is FYNNEI.

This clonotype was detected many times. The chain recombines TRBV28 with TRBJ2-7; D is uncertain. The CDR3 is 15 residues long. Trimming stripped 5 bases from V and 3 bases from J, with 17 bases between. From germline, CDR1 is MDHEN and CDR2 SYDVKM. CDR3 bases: TGTGCCAGCAGTCAATTAGGTGTTGGGTACTACGAGCAGTACTTC. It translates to CASSQLGVGYYEQYF.

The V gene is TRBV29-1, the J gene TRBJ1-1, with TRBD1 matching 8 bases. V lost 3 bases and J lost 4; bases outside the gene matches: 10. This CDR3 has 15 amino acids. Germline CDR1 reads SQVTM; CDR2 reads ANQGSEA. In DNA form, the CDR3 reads TGCAGCGTTGACGGGCAGGGGGCTCCAGCCACTGAAGCTTTCTTT. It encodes CSVDGQGAPATEAFF. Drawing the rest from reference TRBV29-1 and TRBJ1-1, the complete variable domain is SAVISQKPSRDICQRGTSLTIQCQVDSQVTMMFWYRQQPGQSLTLIATANQGSEATYESGFVIDKFPISRPNLTFSTLTVSNMSPEDSSIYLCSVDGQGAPATEAFFGQGTRLTVV.

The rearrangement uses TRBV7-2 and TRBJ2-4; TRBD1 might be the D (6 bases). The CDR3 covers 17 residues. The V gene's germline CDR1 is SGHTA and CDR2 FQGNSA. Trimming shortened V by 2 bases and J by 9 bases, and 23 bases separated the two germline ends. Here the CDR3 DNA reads TGTGCCAGCAGCTTACAGTGGGGGCAGGCGGGCGTTAGCATTCAGTACTTC. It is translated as CASSLQWGQAGVSIQYF.

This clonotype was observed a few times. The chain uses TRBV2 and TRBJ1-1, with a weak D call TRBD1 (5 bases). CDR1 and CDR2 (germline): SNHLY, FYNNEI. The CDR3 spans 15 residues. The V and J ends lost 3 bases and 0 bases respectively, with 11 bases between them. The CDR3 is CASSELQGMNTEAFF. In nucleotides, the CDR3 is TGTGCCAGCAGTGAGTTGCAGGGTATGAACACTGAAGCTTTCTTT.

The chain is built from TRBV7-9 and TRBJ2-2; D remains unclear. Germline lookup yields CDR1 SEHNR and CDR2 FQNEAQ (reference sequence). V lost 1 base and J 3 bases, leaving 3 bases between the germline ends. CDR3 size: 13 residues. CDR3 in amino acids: CASSLEDTGELFF. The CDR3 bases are TGTGCCAGCAGCTTAGAAGACACCGGGGAGCTGTTTTTT.

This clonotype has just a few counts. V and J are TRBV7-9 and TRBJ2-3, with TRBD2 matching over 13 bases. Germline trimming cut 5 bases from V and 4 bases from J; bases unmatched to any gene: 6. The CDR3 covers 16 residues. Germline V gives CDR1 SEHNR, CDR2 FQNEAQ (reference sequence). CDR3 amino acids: CASSTRLAGGPDTQYF. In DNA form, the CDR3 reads TGTGCCAGCAGCACCAGACTAGCGGGGGGTCCAGATACGCAGTATTTT.

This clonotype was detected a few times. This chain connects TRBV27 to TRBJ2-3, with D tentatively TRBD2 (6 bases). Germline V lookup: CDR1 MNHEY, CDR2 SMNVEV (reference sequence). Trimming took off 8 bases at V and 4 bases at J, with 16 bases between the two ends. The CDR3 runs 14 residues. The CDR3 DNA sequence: TGTGCCAGCGGATATTACGGCGGGGCAGATACGCAGTATTTT. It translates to CASGYYGGADTQYF.

CDR3 loop: CASSRGQWNTEAFF. As DNA, the CDR3 is TGTGCCAGCAGCCGTGGGCAATGGAACACTGAAGCTTTCTTT. The V gene is TRBV3-1, the J gene TRBJ1-1; D gene uncertain. Germline V CDR1 and CDR2: LGHDT, YNNKEL (reference sequence). Trimming cost V 4 bases and J 1 base, with 10 bases left between them. The CDR3 is made up of 14 amino acids. Full variable domain (missing parts from reference TRBV3-1 and TRBJ1-1): DTAVSQTPKYLVTQMGNDKSIKCEQNLGHDTMYWYKQDSKKFLKIMFSYNNKELIINETVPNRFSPKSPDKAHLNLHINSLELGDSAVYFCASSRGQWNTEAFFGQGTRLTVV.

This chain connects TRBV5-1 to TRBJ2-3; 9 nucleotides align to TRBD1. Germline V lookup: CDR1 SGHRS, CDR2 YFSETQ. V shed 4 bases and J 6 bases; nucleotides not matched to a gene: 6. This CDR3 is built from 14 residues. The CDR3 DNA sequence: TGCGCCAGCAGCGTGGGACAGGGTGGCGATACGCAGTATTTT. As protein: CASSVGQGGDTQYF.

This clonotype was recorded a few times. The CDR3 loop is CATSRDAYEQYF. DNA for the CDR3: TGTGCCACCAGCAGAGACGCCTACGAGCAGTACTTC. The genes are TRBV15 and TRBJ2-7, with D hard to call. V was clipped by 0 bases and J by 2 bases, with 2 bases between them. CDR3 length equals 12 residues. Germline V gene data show CDR1 as LNHNV and CDR2 as YYDKDF (reference sequence). The full variable domain, in which reference TRBV15 and TRBJ2-7 provide the parts outside the CDR3, is DAMVIQNPRYQVTQFGKPVTLSCSQTLNHNVMYWYQQKSSQAPKLLFHYYDKDFNNEADTPDNFQSRRPNTSFCFLDIRSPGLGDTAMYLCATSRDAYEQYFGPGTRLTVT.

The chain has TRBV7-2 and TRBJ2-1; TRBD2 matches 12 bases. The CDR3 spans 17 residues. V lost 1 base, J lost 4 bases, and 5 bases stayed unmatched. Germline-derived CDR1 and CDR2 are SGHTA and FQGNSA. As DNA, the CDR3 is TGTGCCAGCAGCTTAGTGGCTAGCGGGGGGGGATACAATGAGCAGTTCTTC. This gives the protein CASSLVASGGGYNEQFF.

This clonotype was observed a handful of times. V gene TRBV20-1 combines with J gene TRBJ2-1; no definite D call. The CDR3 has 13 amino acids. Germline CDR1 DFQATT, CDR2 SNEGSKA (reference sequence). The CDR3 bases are TGCAGAGCCCCAAGAACTTCCTACAATGAGCAGTTCTTC. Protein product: CRAPRTSYNEQFF.

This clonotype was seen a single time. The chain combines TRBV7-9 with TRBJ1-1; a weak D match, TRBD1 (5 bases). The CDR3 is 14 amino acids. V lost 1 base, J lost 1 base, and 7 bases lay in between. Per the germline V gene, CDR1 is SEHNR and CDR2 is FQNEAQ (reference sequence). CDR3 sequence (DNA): TGTGCCAGCAGCTTAGGGGGGGAGAACACTGAAGCTTTCTTT. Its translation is CASSLGGENTEAFF.

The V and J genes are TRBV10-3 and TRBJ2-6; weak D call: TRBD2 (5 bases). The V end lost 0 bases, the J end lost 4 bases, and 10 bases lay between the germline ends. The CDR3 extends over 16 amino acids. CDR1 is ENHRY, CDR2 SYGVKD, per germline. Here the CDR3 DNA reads TGTGCCATCAGTGAGTCGGGGAGCTCGGGGGCCAACGTCCTGACTTTC. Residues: CAISESGSSGANVLTF.

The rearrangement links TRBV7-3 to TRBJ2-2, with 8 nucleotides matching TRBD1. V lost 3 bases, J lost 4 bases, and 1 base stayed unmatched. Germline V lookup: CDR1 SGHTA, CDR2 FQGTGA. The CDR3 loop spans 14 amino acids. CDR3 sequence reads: CASSFDRGTGELFF. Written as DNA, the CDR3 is TGTGCCAGCAGCTTCGACAGGGGCACCGGGGAGCTGTTTTTT.

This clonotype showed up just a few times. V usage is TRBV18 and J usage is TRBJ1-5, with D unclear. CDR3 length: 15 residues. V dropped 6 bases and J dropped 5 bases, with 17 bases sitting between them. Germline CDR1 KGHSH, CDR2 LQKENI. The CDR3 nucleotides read TGTGCCAGCTCCCTCGTTGAAGGGAGCGATCAGCCCCAGCATTTT. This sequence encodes CASSLVEGSDQPQHF.

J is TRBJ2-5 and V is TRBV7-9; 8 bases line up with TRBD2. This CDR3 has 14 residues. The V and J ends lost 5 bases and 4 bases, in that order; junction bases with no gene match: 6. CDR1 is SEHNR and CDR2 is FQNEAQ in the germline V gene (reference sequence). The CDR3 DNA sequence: TGTGCCAGCAGCCCTACCGGGAGGGGAGAGACCCAGTACTTC. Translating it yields CASSPTGRGETQYF.

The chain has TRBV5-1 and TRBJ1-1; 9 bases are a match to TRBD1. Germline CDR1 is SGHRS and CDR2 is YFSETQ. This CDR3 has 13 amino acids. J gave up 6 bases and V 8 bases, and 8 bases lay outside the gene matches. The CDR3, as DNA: TGCGCCAGTCTCCGGGACAGGGATTCTGAAGCTTTCTTT. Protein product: CASLRDRDSEAFF.

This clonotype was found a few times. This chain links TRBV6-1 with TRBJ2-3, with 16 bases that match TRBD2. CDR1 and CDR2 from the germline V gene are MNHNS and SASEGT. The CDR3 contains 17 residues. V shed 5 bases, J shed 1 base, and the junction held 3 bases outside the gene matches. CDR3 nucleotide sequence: TGTGCCAGCAGTCCGGGACTAGCGGGAGGGGGCACAGATACGCAGTATTTT. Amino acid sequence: CASSPGLAGGGTDTQYF.

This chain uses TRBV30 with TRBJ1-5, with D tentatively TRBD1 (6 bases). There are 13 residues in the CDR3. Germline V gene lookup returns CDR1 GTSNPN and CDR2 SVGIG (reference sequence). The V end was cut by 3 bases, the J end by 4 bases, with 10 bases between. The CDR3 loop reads CAWSGQLNQPQHF. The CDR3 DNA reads TGTGCCTGGAGCGGACAGTTGAATCAGCCCCAGCATTTT.

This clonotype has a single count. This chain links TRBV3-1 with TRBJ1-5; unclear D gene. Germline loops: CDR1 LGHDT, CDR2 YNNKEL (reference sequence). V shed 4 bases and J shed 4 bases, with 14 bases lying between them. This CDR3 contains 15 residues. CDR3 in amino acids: CASSRGAGGNQPQHF. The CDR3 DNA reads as TGTGCCAGCAGCCGAGGCGCAGGCGGTAATCAGCCCCAGCATTTT.

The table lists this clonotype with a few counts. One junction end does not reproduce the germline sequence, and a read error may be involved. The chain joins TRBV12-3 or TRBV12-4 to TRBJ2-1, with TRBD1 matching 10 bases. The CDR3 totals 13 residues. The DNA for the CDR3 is TGTGCCAGCAGTTTAGGTTCGGACAGGGGGTCTCACTTC. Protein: CASSLGSDRGSHF.